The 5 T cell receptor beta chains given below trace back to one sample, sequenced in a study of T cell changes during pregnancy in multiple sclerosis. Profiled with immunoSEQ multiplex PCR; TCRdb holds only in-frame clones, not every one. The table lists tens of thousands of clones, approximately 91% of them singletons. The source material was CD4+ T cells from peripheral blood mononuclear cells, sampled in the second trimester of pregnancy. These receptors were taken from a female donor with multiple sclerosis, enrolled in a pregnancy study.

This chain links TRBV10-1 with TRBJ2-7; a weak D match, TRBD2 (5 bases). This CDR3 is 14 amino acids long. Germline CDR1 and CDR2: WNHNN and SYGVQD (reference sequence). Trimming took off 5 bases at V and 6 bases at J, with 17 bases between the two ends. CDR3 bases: TGCGCCAGCAGTCCGGGCTTCGTTCGGGGCGAGCAGTACTTC. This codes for CASSPGFVRGEQYF.

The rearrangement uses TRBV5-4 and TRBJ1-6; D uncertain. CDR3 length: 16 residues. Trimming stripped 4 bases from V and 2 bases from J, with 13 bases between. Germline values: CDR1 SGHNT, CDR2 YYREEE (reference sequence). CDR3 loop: CASSHPAQAYNSPLHF. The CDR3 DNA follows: TGTGCCAGCAGCCACCCCGCGCAGGCCTATAATTCACCCCTCCACTTT.

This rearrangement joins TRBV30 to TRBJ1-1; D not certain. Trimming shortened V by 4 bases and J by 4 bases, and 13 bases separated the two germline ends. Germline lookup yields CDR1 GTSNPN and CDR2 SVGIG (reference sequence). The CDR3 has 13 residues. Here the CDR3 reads CAWTVTRGTEAFF. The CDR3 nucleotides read TGTGCCTGGACGGTGACACGGGGCACTGAAGCTTTCTTT.

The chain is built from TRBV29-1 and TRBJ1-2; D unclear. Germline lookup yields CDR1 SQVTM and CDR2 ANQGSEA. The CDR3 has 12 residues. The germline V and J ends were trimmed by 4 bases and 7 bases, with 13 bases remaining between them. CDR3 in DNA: TGCAGCGTTGCTACTTTACGCGGTGGCTACACCTTC. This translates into CSVATLRGGYTF.

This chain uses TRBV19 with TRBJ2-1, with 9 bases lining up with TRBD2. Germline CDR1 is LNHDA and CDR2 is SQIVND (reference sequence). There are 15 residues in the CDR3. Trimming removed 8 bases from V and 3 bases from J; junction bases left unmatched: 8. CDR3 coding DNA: TGTGCCAGTCTTCGTAGCGGGGGAGTCTACAATGAGCAGTTCTTC. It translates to CASLRSGGVYNEQFF. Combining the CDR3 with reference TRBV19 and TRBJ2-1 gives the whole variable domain DGGITQSPKYLFRKEGQNVTLSCEQNLNHDAMYWYRQDPGQGLRLIYYSQIVNDFQKGDIAEGYSVSREKKESFPLTVTSAQKNPTAFYLCASLRSGGVYNEQFFGPGTRLTVL.